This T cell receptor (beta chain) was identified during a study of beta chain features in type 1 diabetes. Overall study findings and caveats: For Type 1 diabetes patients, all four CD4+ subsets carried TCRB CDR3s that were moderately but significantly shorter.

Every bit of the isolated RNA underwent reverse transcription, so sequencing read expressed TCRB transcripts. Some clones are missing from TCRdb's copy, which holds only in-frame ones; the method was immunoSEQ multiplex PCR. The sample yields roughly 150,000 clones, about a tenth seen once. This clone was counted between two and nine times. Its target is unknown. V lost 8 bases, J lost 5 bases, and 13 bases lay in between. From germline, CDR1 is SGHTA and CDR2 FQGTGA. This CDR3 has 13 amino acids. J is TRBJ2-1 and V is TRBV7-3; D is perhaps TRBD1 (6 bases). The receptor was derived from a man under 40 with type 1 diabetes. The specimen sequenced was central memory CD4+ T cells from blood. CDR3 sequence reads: CASGETGDNEQFF. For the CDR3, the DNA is TGTGCCAGCGGGGAGACAGGTGACAATGAGCAGTTCTTC.